This T cell receptor (beta chain) emerged from a study of blood T cell repertoires in COVID-19. In its sample, this clone was seen a few times. There are 13 residues in the CDR3. From germline, CDR1 is MDHEN and CDR2 SYDVKM. V was cut by 1 base and J by 1 base, with 4 bases left in between. The method was immunoSEQ multiplex PCR; TCRdb's version includes in-frame clones alone and lacks a portion of them. The data contain roughly 190,000 clones, approximately 80% of them singletons. The sample comprised PBMCs or T cells enriched from blood (not recorded which). This TCR was recovered from a woman in her sixties or seventies with acute COVID-19. The rearrangement joins TRBV28 to TRBJ1-1, with D uncertain. The CDR3 region is CASSLLWNTEAFF. In DNA form, the CDR3 reads TGTGCCAGCAGTTTATTATGGAACACTGAAGCTTTCTTT.